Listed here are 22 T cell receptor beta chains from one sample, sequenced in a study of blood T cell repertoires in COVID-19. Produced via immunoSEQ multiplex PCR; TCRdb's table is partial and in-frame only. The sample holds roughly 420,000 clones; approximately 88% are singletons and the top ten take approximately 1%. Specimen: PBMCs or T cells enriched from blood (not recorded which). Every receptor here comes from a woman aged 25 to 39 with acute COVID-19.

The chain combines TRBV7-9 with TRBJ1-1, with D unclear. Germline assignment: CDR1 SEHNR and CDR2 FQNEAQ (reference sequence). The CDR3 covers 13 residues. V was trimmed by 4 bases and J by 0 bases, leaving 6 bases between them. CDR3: CASSSQMNTEAFF. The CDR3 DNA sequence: TGTGCCAGCAGCTCGCAGATGAACACTGAAGCTTTCTTT. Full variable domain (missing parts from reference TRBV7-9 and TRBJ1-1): DTGVSQNPRHKITKRGQNVTFRCDPISEHNRLYWYRQTLGQGPEFLTYFQNEAQLEKSRLLSDRFSAERPKGSFSTLEIQRTEQGDSAMYLCASSSQMNTEAFFGQGTRLTVV.

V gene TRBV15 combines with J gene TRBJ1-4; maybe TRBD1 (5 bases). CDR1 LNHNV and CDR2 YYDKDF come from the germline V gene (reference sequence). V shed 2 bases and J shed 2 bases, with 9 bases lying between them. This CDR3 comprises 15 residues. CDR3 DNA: TGTGCCACCAGCAGAAGGGGTGGGACTAATGAAAAACTGTTTTTT. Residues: CATSRRGGTNEKLFF.

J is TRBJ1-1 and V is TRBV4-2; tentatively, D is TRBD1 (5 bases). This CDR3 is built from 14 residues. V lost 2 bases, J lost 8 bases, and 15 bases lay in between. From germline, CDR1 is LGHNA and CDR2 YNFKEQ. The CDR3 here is CASSQNDRRPEAFF. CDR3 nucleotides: TGTGCCAGCAGCCAAAACGACAGAAGGCCCGAAGCTTTCTTT.

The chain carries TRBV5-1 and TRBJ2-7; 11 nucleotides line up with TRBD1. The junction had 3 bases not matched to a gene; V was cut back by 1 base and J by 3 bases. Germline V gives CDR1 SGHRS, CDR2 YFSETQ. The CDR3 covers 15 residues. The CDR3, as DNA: TGCGCCAGCAGCTTGCTCGGGACAGGGGGCTACGAGCAGTACTTC. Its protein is CASSLLGTGGYEQYF.

CDR3 nucleotides: TGTGCCAGCTCACCCCTGGACAGTTGGAGTAATGAGCAGTTCTTC. Translated, it gives CASSPLDSWSNEQFF. This chain links TRBV18 with TRBJ2-1, with D possibly being TRBD1 (6 bases). Germline values: CDR1 KGHSH, CDR2 LQKENI. The germline V and J ends were trimmed by 3 bases and 7 bases, with 16 bases remaining between them. CDR3 size: 15 residues. Full variable domain (remainder filled in from reference TRBV18 and TRBJ2-1): NAGVMQNPRHLVRRRGQEARLRCSPMKGHSHVYWYRQLPEEGLKFMVYLQKENIIDESGMPKERFSAEFPKEGPSILRIQQVVRGDSAAYFCASSPLDSWSNEQFFGPGTRLTVL.

The CDR3 here is CAPRRRQTYEQYF. Here the CDR3 DNA reads TGTGCCCCGCGGCGGCGTCAGACCTACGAGCAGTACTTC. J is TRBJ2-7 and V is TRBV19; D is unclear. The CDR3 sequence is 13 residues long. Germline CDR1 LNHDA, CDR2 SQIVND (reference sequence). Trimming stripped 11 bases from V and 2 bases from J, with 16 bases between.

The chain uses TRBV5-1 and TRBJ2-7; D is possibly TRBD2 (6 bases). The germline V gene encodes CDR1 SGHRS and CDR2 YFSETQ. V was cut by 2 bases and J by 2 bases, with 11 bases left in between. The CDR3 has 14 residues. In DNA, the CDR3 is TGCGCCAGCAGCTTCTCGGAGGGACCCTACGAGCAGTACTTC. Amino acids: CASSFSEGPYEQYF.

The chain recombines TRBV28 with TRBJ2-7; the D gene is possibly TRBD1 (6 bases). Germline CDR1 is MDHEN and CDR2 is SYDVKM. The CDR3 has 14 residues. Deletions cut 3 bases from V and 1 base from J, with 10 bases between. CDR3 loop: CASSFMTGSYEQYF. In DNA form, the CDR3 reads TGTGCCAGCAGTTTTATGACAGGTTCCTACGAGCAGTACTTC.

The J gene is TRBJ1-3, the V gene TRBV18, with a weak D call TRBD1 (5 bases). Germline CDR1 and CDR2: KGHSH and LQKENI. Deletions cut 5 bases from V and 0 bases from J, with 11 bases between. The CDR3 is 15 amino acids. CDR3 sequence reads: CASSAGQNSGNTIYF. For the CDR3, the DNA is TGTGCCAGCTCAGCCGGACAAAACTCTGGAAACACCATATATTTT.

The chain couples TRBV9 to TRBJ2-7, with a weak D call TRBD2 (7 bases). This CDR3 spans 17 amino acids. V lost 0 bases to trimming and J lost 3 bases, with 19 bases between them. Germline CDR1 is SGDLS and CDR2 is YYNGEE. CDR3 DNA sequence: TGTGCCAGCAGCGTAGGAGGGGGGGACGGATTCTTCTACGAGCAGTACTTC. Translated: CASSVGGGDGFFYEQYF.

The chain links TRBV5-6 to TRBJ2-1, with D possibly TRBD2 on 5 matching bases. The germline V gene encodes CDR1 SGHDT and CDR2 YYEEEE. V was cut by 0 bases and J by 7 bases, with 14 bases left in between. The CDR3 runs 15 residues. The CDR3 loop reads CASSLGAGGENEQFF. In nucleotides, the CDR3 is TGTGCCAGCAGCTTGGGGGCAGGTGGGGAGAATGAGCAGTTCTTC.

The CDR3 reads CAWSAVGQRDRLNEKLFF. The CDR3 DNA is TGTGCCTGGAGTGCGGTTGGTCAAAGGGACAGACTTAATGAAAAACTGTTTTTT. The chain employs TRBV30 and TRBJ1-4, with 7 bases lining up with TRBD1. From germline, CDR1 is GTSNPN and CDR2 SVGIG (reference sequence). The CDR3 is made up of 18 amino acids. The junction had 15 bases not matched to a gene; V was cut back by 1 base and J by 4 bases.

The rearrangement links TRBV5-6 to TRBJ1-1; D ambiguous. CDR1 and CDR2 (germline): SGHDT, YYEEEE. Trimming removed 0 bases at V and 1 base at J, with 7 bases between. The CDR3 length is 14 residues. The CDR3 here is CASSLDSRNTEAFF. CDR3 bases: TGTGCCAGCAGCTTGGACAGTCGGAACACTGAAGCTTTCTTT.

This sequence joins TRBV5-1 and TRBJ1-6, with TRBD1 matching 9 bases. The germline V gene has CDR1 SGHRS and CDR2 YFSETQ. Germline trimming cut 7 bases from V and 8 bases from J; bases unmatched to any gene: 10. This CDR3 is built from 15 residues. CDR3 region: CASRPGTGIYSPLHF. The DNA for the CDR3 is TGCGCCAGCCGTCCCGGGACAGGGATTTATTCACCCCTCCACTTT.

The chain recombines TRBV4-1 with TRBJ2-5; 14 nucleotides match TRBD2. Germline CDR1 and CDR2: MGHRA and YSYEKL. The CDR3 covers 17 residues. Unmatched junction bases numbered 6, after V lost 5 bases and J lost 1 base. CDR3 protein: CASSLDGLAGGQETQYF. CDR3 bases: TGCGCCAGCAGCTTGGACGGACTAGCGGGGGGCCAAGAGACCCAGTACTTC.

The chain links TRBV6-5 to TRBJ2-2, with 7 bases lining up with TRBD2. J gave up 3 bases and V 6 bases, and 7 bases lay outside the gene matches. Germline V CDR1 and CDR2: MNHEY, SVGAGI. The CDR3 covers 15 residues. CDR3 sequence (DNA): TGTGCCAGCAGCCCCTCGGGGGGACACACCGGGGAGCTGTTTTTT. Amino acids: CASSPSGGHTGELFF.

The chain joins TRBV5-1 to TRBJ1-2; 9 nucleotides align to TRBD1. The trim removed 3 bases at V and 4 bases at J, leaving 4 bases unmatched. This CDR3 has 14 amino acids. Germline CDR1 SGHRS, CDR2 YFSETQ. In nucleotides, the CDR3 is TGCGCCAGCAGCTCTACAGGGGGCTCCTATGGCTACACCTTC. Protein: CASSSTGGSYGYTF.

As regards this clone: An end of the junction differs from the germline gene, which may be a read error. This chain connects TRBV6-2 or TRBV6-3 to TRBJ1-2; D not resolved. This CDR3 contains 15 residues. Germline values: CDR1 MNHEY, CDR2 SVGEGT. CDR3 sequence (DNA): TGTGCCAGCACTTACCCCGGGGAGATGTACTATGGCTACACCTTC. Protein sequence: CASTYPGEMYYGYTF.

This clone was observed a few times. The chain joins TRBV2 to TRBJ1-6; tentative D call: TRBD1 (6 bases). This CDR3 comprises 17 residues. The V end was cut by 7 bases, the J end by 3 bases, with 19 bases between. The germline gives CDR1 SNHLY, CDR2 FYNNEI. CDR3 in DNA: TGTGCCAGCAAGGGCAGGGGCCCCGATTTCTATAATTCACCCCTCCACTTT. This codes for CASKGRGPDFYNSPLHF.

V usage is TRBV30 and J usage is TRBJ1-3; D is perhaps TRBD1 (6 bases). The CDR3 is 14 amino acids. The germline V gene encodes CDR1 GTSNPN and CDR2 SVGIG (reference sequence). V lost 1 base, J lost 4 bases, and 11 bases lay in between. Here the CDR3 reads CAWSAGVKGNTIYF. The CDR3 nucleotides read TGTGCCTGGAGTGCAGGGGTAAAAGGAAACACCATATATTTT.

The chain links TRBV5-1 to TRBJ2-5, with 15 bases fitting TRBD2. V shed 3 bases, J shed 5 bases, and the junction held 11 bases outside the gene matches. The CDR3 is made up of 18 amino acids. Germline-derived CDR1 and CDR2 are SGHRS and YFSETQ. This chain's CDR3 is CASSSGLAGGGVLETQYF. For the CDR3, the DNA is TGCGCCAGCAGCTCGGGACTAGCGGGGGGCGGCGTTTTGGAGACCCAGTACTTC.

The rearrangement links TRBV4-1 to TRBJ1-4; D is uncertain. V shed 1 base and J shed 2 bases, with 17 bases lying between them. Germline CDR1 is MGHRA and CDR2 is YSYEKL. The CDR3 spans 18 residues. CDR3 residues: CASSQVMLGHSTNEKLFF. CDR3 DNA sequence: TGCGCCAGCAGCCAAGTAATGCTCGGCCACAGCACTAATGAAAAACTGTTTTTT.